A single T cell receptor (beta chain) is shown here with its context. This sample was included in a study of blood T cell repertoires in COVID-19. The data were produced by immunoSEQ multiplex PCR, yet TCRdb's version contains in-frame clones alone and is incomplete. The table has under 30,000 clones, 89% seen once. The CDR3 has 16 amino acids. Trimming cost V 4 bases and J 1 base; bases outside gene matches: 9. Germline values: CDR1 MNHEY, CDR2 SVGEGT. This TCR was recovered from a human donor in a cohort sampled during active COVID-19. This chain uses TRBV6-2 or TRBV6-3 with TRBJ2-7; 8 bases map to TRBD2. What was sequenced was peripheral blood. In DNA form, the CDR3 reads TGTGCCAGCAGTTTATTCCCGGGAGGGGTGTCCTACGAGCAGTACTTC. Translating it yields CASSLFPGGVSYEQYF.